The 16 T cell receptor beta chains below were found in one sample sequenced in a study of cytomegalovirus exposure and HLA in healthy donors (dated by TCRdb to about 2017). The library was prepared using the immunoSEQ multiplex PCR assay. For the multiplex PCR, a mixture combining 60 forward primers for TCR Vbeta segments and 13 reverse primers for TCR Jbeta segments was used. TCRdb obtained this table from immuneACCESS and retained in-frame rearrangements with V and J assigned. These tables miss some clones; where compared with another copy, unresolved V genes account for less than half of the shortfall, and the remainder is unexplained. Across this sample there are about 170,000 clones, with 78% seen only once. The ten largest clones capture 2.5% to 4% of the sample. Sequenced material: PBMCs. These receptor sequences come from a woman aged 45-65 years in good health and CMV-seropositive.

This sequence joins TRBV7-6 and TRBJ2-3; TRBD2 matches at 9 bases. Germline loops: CDR1 SGHVS, CDR2 FNYEAQ. Germline trimming cut 0 bases from V and 5 bases from J; bases unmatched to any gene: 12. The CDR3 is made up of 18 amino acids. Here the CDR3 DNA reads TGTGCCAGCAGCTTAGCGCTGCGAGGGGCGGGGGGGCAAGATACGCAGTATTTT. Translating gives CASSLALRGAGGQDTQYF.

About this clone itself: Other nucleotide sequences in the sample specify the same CDR3. The chain links TRBV7-2 to TRBJ2-7; D not certain. CDR1 is SGHTA, CDR2 FQGNSA, per germline. Trimming left V 4 bases short and J 0 bases short, with 7 bases between. The length of the CDR3 is 13 residues. The CDR3 loop reads CASSSSSSYEQYF. The CDR3 region has the DNA TGTGCCAGCAGCTCTTCGTCCTCCTACGAGCAGTACTTC.

The rearrangement uses TRBV6-6 and TRBJ1-1; D is unclear. The CDR3 has 14 amino acids. Germline CDR1 is MNHNY and CDR2 is SVGAGI (reference sequence). Trimming shortened V by 2 bases and J by 6 bases, and 13 bases separated the two germline ends. The CDR3 is CASSYPGSGAEAFF. CDR3 DNA sequence: TGTGCCAGCAGTTACCCCGGGTCTGGCGCTGAAGCTTTCTTT.

V usage is TRBV5-1 and J usage is TRBJ2-3; D not resolved. This CDR3 spans 15 amino acids. Looked up from germline, CDR1 is SGHRS and CDR2 is YFSETQ. V gave up 0 bases and J gave up 0 bases, with 8 bases separating them. Written as DNA, the CDR3 is TGCGCCAGCAGCTTGGAGAGCGTTAGCACAGATACGCAGTATTTT. This encodes CASSLESVSTDTQYF.

The V gene is TRBV5-1, the J gene TRBJ1-1; 10 bases map to TRBD1. V was pared by 0 bases and J by 2 bases, with 1 base of the junction left unmatched. This CDR3 is built from 15 residues. CDR1 and CDR2 from the germline V gene are SGHRS and YFSETQ. CDR3 sequence: CASSLGDRGNTEAFF. As DNA, the CDR3 is TGCGCCAGCAGCTTGGGGGACAGGGGAAACACTGAAGCTTTCTTT.

This clone was observed a few times. V and J are TRBV5-1 and TRBJ1-3, with TRBD1 as a possible D gene (6 bases). The CDR3 consists of 14 residues. V gave up 4 bases and J gave up 0 bases, with 8 bases separating them. Germline assignment: CDR1 SGHRS and CDR2 YFSETQ. CDR3 region: CASSLDSSGNTIYF. The CDR3 DNA follows: TGCGCCAGCAGCCTGGACAGCTCTGGAAACACCATATATTTT.

This clone was picked up a small number of times. Other DNA sequences in this sample translate to the same CDR3. The gene calls are TRBV7-2 and TRBJ2-5; D not resolved. The V and J ends lost 5 bases and 1 base respectively, with 8 bases between them. The CDR3 consists of 13 residues. Germline values: CDR1 SGHTA, CDR2 FQGNSA. CDR3 DNA: TGTGCCAGCAGCCTACGGTTCCAAGAGACCCAGTACTTC. Translation gives CASSLRFQETQYF.

The chain combines TRBV5-8 with TRBJ2-5; 10 bases match TRBD1. TRBJ2-7 matches the DNA end more closely, so the J call is doubtful. Germline assignment: CDR1 SGHTS and CDR2 YDEGEE. The CDR3 has 16 residues. This CDR3 reads CASSLAGGTGDREQYF. In DNA, the CDR3 is TGTGCCAGCAGCTTGGCCGGGGGGACAGGGGACCGCGAGCAGTACTTC.

J is TRBJ1-3 and V is TRBV5-8, with D possibly TRBD1 on 5 matching bases. This CDR3 comprises 17 residues. The V gene lost 4 bases and the J gene lost 4 bases, with 21 bases spanning the gap. Germline CDR1 is SGHTS and CDR2 is YDEGEE. CDR3 amino acids: CASSLPGTWGGGNTIYF. CDR3 DNA: TGTGCCAGCAGCCTCCCCGGGACTTGGGGCGGAGGAAACACCATATATTTT.

V and J are TRBV7-9 and TRBJ1-3; D is ambiguous. CDR1 is SEHNR and CDR2 is FQNEAQ in the germline V gene (reference sequence). V lost 4 bases and J lost 0, with 7 bases in between. The CDR3 covers 14 residues. In DNA form, the CDR3 reads TGTGCCAGCAGCTCCGACTACTCTGGAAACACCATATATTTT. Amino acids: CASSSDYSGNTIYF.

This clone was observed a handful of times. V gene TRBV2 combines with J gene TRBJ2-1; 10 nucleotides line up with TRBD1. J lost 3 bases, V lost 6 bases, and 2 bases had no gene match. The germline CDR1 and CDR2 sequences are SNHLY and FYNNEI. The CDR3 extends over 14 amino acids. CDR3 sequence reads: CASSGTGDYNEQFF. The CDR3 bases are TGTGCCAGCAGCGGGACAGGGGACTACAATGAGCAGTTCTTC.

V gene TRBV18 combines with J gene TRBJ1-5; D possibly corresponds to TRBD1 (6 bases). Germline-derived CDR1 and CDR2 are KGHSH and LQKENI. With 3 bases removed from V and 4 bases from J, the gap between germline ends came to 16 bases. CDR3 size: 16 residues. In nucleotides, the CDR3 is TGTGCCAGCTCACCCAAGGGGGGGCCGGGGAATCAGCCCCAGCATTTT. This translates into CASSPKGGPGNQPQHF.

The chain carries TRBV5-5 and TRBJ2-5; weak D call: TRBD2 (5 bases). Germline V lookup: CDR1 SGHKS, CDR2 YYEKEE (reference sequence). V was cut by 4 bases and J by 1 base, with 11 bases left in between. The CDR3 runs to 14 residues. The CDR3: CASSTLALQETQYF. Written as DNA, the CDR3 is TGTGCCAGCAGCACATTAGCGCTCCAAGAGACCCAGTACTTC.

The rearrangement joins TRBV6-5 to TRBJ2-3; weak D call: TRBD1 (6 bases). Looked up from germline, CDR1 is MNHEY and CDR2 is SVGAGI. This CDR3 is 13 amino acids long. V lost 8 bases to trimming and J lost 2 bases, with 11 bases between them. CDR3 in DNA: TGTGCCAGCGGCCAGGGGACCACAGATACGCAGTATTTT. It encodes CASGQGTTDTQYF.

This clone was found a few times. The chain joins TRBV10-2 to TRBJ2-7; 8 nucleotides line up with TRBD2. CDR1 and CDR2 from the germline V gene are WSHSY and SAAADI. The trim removed 8 bases at V and 2 bases at J, leaving 5 bases unmatched. The CDR3 length is 13 residues. CDR3 residues: CASGDGGAYEQYF. The CDR3 coding sequence is TGCGCCAGCGGGGACGGGGGGGCCTACGAGCAGTACTTC.

The chain employs TRBV30 and TRBJ2-5, with 8 bases aligning to TRBD2. The germline V gene encodes CDR1 GTSNPN and CDR2 SVGIG (reference sequence). V dropped 0 bases and J dropped 5; count of bases not matched to a gene: 5. The CDR3 length is 14 residues. The DNA for the CDR3 is TGTGCCTGGAGTGTACCAACGGGGGGGGAGACCCAGTACTTC. Translating gives CAWSVPTGGETQYF.